A selection of T cell receptor beta chains follows, all from one sample in a study of blood T cell repertoires in COVID-19. TCRdb's table, derived via immunoSEQ multiplex PCR, lists solely in-frame clones and lacks some. The sample consists of about 50,000 clones, roughly 85% of them appearing once. The sample comprised peripheral blood. These receptors all come from a man aged 65 to 79 with acute or convalescent COVID-19. The CDR3 runs from the conserved cysteine through the conserved F or W. Fields, in order: V gene, clone size, CDR3 length, CDR3 protein. Clone size is given for some rows only: seen once, a few or many times, or a class if the clone is expanded.

>TRBV7-3|-|15
CASSLSGQGTDTQYF
>TRBV6-5|-|14
CASRGQNNNSPLHF
>TRBV5-1|-|14
CASSAGTATDTQYF
>TRBV14|-|15
CASSNPGFPGNTIYF
>TRBV19|-|19
CASSIDKGTGFPANEKLFF
>TRBV28|once|17
CACGTPGPMARRETQYF
>TRBV2|once|15
CASSVVGQGYNEQFF
>TRBV14|-|13
CASSPIRTGELFF
>TRBV5-5|-|15
CASSSNFLENTEAFF
>TRBV11-3|once|14
CASSLLQGQETQYF
>TRBV5-1|-|16
CASTPRLAGGTDTQYF
>TRBV24-1|-|14
CATSDAGIGYGYTF
>TRBV5-1|-|14
CASSWTASNTEAFF
>TRBV6-5|-|14
CASSYPQRTGELFF
>TRBV10-1|-|13
CASSESIGGGYTF
>TRBV2|-|16
CASSASWQGGIETQYF
>TRBV19|-|13
CASSKGLSQPQHF
>TRBV7-2|-|16
CASSFPPGTGTYEQYF
>TRBV28|-|14
CASSPGGGNQPQHF
>TRBV7-2|-|18
CASSLELAGGSSTDTQYF
>TRBV6-5|-|15
CASSPGTGDTDTQYF
>TRBV6-6|-|15
CASSYAGGSADTQYF
>TRBV5-4|few|16
CASSLQRGSNTGELFF
>TRBV2|-|11
CASSGRDEQFF
>TRBV19|-|14
CASSPQGNTGELFF
>TRBV5-1|-|15
CASSYGGFLTGELFF
>TRBV6-5|-|14
CASSRREDSREAFF
>TRBV19|-|13
CASSEGAWETQYF
>TRBV7-8|-|13
CASTRDYSYEQYF
>TRBV7-2|-|15
CASSLVAGGNEKLFF
>TRBV2|-|13
CASSYRDSEAQYF
>TRBV12-3/TRBV12-4|-|12
CASSSQGHEQYF
>TRBV30|-|14
CAWESGGGNYGYTF
>TRBV19|once|15
CASTGLASNTDTQYF
>TRBV30|-|15
CAWTKRGVDSYEQYF
>TRBV28|-|18
CASSLWGLGVTGANVLTF
>TRBV5-4|-|16
CASSRTSGAGTDTQYF
>TRBV28|-|15
CASSFRLSSFYEQYF
>TRBV11-2|few|15
CASSHDPGLDYEQYF
>TRBV7-3|-|12
CASSRSGETQYF
>TRBV6-5|-|16
CASSYSVGQGGSGYTF
>TRBV24-1|-|13
CATGTGDTGELFF
>TRBV2|-|15
CASSDSQGRILLRHF
>TRBV30|-|14
CAWDPLTVLYGYTF
>TRBV27|-|13
CASSLAGKNIQYF
>TRBV19|few|16
CASSIGYRVSTDTQYF
>TRBV27|-|13
CASSLRQGQTQYF
>TRBV6-5|-|15
CASSKGAGNSYEQYF
>TRBV10-1|once|17
CASSESASGRGASEQYF
>TRBV28|-|16
CASGRDTITGMETQYF
>TRBV5-4|-|15
CASSPGLAGDREQFF
>TRBV3-1/TRBV3-2|-|15
CASSPGVFGGNEQFF